Shown below are 29 T cell receptor beta chains from a single sample sequenced in a study of blood T cell repertoires in COVID-19. Repertoires were generated with immunoSEQ multiplex PCR, while TCRdb's copy carries only in-frame clones and drops some. The sample comprises more than 150,000 clones, roughly 90% of which are singletons, and around 20% rests with the top ten. Sequencing was carried out using peripheral blood. The receptors come from a man between 65 and 85 years old with active or convalescent COVID-19.

The V and J genes are TRBV6-1 and TRBJ1-5, with 8 bases identical to TRBD1. With V trimmed by 3 bases and J by 4 bases, 8 bases remained unmatched. The V gene's germline CDR1 is MNHNS and CDR2 SASEGT. CDR3 length: 16 residues. The CDR3 region is CASSDPGQGANQPQHF. CDR3 sequence (DNA): TGTGCCAGCAGTGACCCCGGACAGGGAGCAAATCAGCCCCAGCATTTT.

The chain combines TRBV7-3 with TRBJ2-3; 7 nucleotides agree with TRBD2. The CDR3 runs to 15 residues. V was pared by 1 base and J by 1 base, with 2 bases of the junction left unmatched. Germline CDR1 and CDR2: SGHTA and FQGTGA. CDR3 sequence: CASSLNAGGTDTQYF. CDR3 DNA sequence: TGTGCCAGCAGCTTAAACGCGGGAGGCACAGATACGCAGTATTTT.

J is TRBJ2-4 and V is TRBV5-1; D is unresolved. V dropped 4 bases and J dropped 0 bases, with 8 bases sitting between them. Germline V gives CDR1 SGHRS, CDR2 YFSETQ. The CDR3 is 14 amino acids. CDR3 in DNA: TGCGCCAGCAGCCCTGAACTAGCCAAAAACATTCAGTACTTC. The encoded protein is CASSPELAKNIQYF.

V and J are TRBV25-1 and TRBJ2-7, with TRBD1 as a possible D gene (5 bases). The CDR3 runs 12 residues. Trimming removed 7 bases at V and 2 bases at J, with 9 bases between. CDR1 MGHDK and CDR2 SYGVNS come from the germline V gene. The CDR3 sequence is CASKGETYEQYF. CDR3 nucleotide sequence: TGTGCCAGCAAAGGGGAAACCTACGAGCAGTACTTC.

The chain carries TRBV2 and TRBJ1-2; 7 nucleotides agree with TRBD1. This CDR3 is 13 amino acids long. J was trimmed by 4 bases and V by 5 bases; bases with no gene match: 4. The germline V gene has CDR1 SNHLY and CDR2 FYNNEI. In DNA form, the CDR3 reads TGTGCCAGCAGTCTGGGGGACAGCTATGGCTACACCTTC. It is translated as CASSLGDSYGYTF.

This rearrangement joins TRBV9 to TRBJ1-6, with D possibly TRBD1 on 6 matching bases. CDR1 is SGDLS, CDR2 YYNGEE, per germline. The CDR3 totals 16 residues. The ends were cut back, 3 bases at V and 1 base at J, with 11 bases in the middle. The DNA for the CDR3 is TGTGCCAGCAGCGCAGCGACAGGTTCCTATAATTCACCCCTCCACTTT. This encodes CASSAATGSYNSPLHF. The full variable domain, its missing parts supplied by reference TRBV9 and TRBJ1-6, is DSGVTQTPKHLITATGQRVTLRCSPRSGDLSVYWYQQSLDQGLQFLIQYYNGEERAKGNILERFSAQQFPDLHSELNLSSLELGDSALYFCASSAATGSYNSPLHFGNGTRLTVT.

The chain uses TRBV9 and TRBJ2-7, with TRBD1 as a possible D gene (6 bases). The CDR3 covers 14 residues. Germline loops: CDR1 SGDLS, CDR2 YYNGEE. The V gene lost 0 bases and the J gene lost 6 bases, with 13 bases spanning the gap. CDR3 in DNA: TGTGCCAGCAGCGTAGGAGGGGGACGGTCCGAGCAGTACTTC. Protein product: CASSVGGGRSEQYF.

The chain recombines TRBV27 with TRBJ2-1; 14 positions match TRBD2. CDR3 size: 14 residues. V shed 8 bases, J shed 8 bases, and the junction held 5 bases outside the gene matches. The germline CDR1 and CDR2 sequences are MNHEY and SMNVEV (reference sequence). The chain's CDR3 is CASRLAGGSDEQFF. CDR3 nucleotides: TGTGCCAGCCGACTAGCGGGAGGGAGCGATGAGCAGTTCTTC.

The rearrangement links TRBV28 to TRBJ2-1; 11 nucleotides agree with TRBD2. The CDR3 is made up of 18 amino acids. V lost 2 bases and J lost 6; bases outside the gene matches: 12. Germline CDR1 MDHEN, CDR2 SYDVKM. CDR3 nucleotides: TGTGCCAGCAGTTTAGTAGCGGGAGGGGTAGGCGGAGGCAATGAGCAGTTCTTC. Residues: CASSLVAGGVGGGNEQFF. The variable domain in full, with the rest retrieved from reference TRBV28 and TRBJ2-1, is DVKVTQSSRYLVKRTGEKVFLECVQDMDHENMFWYRQDPGLGLRLIYFSYDVKMKEKGDIPEGYSVSREKKERFSLILESASTNQTSMYLCASSLVAGGVGGGNEQFFGPGTRLTVL.

The V and J genes are TRBV6-5 and TRBJ1-2; no clear D gene. CDR3 length: 12 residues. CDR1 and CDR2 (germline): MNHEY, SVGAGI. Trimming pared 10 bases from V and 2 bases from J, leaving 11 bases between. The CDR3 DNA reads TGTGCCACCCACGGGGTGAACTATGGCTACACCTTC. Protein sequence: CATHGVNYGYTF.

The chain links TRBV7-2 to TRBJ1-2; weak D call: TRBD1 (6 bases). The CDR3 sequence is 14 residues long. Germline CDR1 is SGHTA and CDR2 is FQGNSA. Trimming pared 3 bases from V and 6 bases from J, leaving 14 bases between. CDR3 in amino acids: CASSLPQGPDGYTF. The CDR3 nucleotides are TGTGCCAGCAGCTTGCCACAGGGTCCGGATGGCTACACCTTC.

The chain couples TRBV27 to TRBJ2-1, with D possibly matching TRBD2 (6 bases). Trimming cost V 5 bases and J 4 bases, with 15 bases left between them. This CDR3 has 15 amino acids. CDR1 is MNHEY, CDR2 SMNVEV, per germline (reference sequence). CDR3 residues: CASSPPGLRYNEQFF. For the CDR3, the DNA is TGTGCCAGCAGTCCACCGGGACTGCGGTACAATGAGCAGTTCTTC.

The rearrangement uses TRBV6-2 or TRBV6-3 and TRBJ1-2; 7 nucleotides match TRBD1. V was pared by 5 bases and J by 8 bases, with 20 bases of the junction left unmatched. The CDR3 runs to 17 residues. The germline gives CDR1 MNHEY, CDR2 SVGEGT. CDR3 nucleotide sequence: TGTGCCAGCAGTCCAGGACAGGAAGGATCCCCATCCCACGGCTACACCTTC. Encoded protein: CASSPGQEGSPSHGYTF.

The rearrangement joins TRBV7-6 to TRBJ1-6; D not certain. The V end lost 1 base, the J end lost 9 bases, and 4 bases lay between the germline ends. Per germline, CDR1 SGHVS and CDR2 FNYEAQ. CDR3 length equals 12 residues. The CDR3 nucleotides are TGTGCCAGCAGCTTAGTCGGTTCACCCCTCCACTTT. Protein: CASSLVGSPLHF.

The CDR3 spells CASSSLGGEQYF. Here the CDR3 DNA reads TGTGCCAGCAGTTCCCTTGGCGGCGAGCAGTACTTC. The chain employs TRBV28 and TRBJ2-7; D ambiguous. The CDR3 is 12 amino acids. Per germline, CDR1 MDHEN and CDR2 SYDVKM. V was shortened by 4 bases and J by 6 bases, with 10 bases between the two germline ends.

The chain recombines TRBV7-2 with TRBJ1-3; D gene uncertain. Germline CDR1 and CDR2: SGHTA and FQGNSA. The CDR3 is 16 residues long. The germline V and J ends were trimmed by 5 bases and 0 bases, with 14 bases remaining between them. CDR3 sequence: CASSQSQANSGNTIYF. DNA of the CDR3: TGTGCCAGCAGCCAAAGCCAGGCCAACTCTGGAAACACCATATATTTT.

This clone came up a few times. This sequence joins TRBV11-2 and TRBJ1-6, with D tentatively TRBD1 (5 bases). Germline V gives CDR1 SGHAT, CDR2 FQNNGV. CDR3 size: 12 residues. Trimming removed 5 bases at V and 14 bases at J, with 13 bases between. Written as DNA, the CDR3 is TGTGCCAGCAGCGTCCTTGGGGGGGCCCTCCACTTT. Encoded protein: CASSVLGGALHF.

The rearrangement uses TRBV6-5 and TRBJ2-1; TRBD2 matches at 9 bases. CDR3 size: 15 residues. The V segment lost 6 bases and the J segment 6 bases; nucleotides outside the gene matches: 9. Germline CDR1 is MNHEY and CDR2 is SVGAGI. CDR3 loop: CASSLVAGDLNEQFF. As DNA, the CDR3 is TGTGCCAGCAGCCTAGTAGCGGGAGACCTCAATGAGCAGTTCTTC.

The gene calls are TRBV19 and TRBJ1-5; TRBD1 aligns across 10 bases. The ends lost 3 bases at V and 2 bases at J; junction bases unmatched: 7. CDR3 length: 17 residues. The V gene's germline CDR1 is LNHDA and CDR2 SQIVND (reference sequence). In DNA form, the CDR3 reads TGTGCCAGTAGTATCAGACAGGGGGCCTCCGGCAATCAGCCCCAGCATTTT. It encodes CASSIRQGASGNQPQHF.

This clone has ten or more counts. V gene TRBV5-1 combines with J gene TRBJ2-2; 7 bases agree with TRBD1. CDR3 size: 17 residues. The V and J ends lost 5 bases and 1 base, in that order; junction bases with no gene match: 11. Per germline, CDR1 SGHRS and CDR2 YFSETQ. The CDR3 coding sequence is TGCGCCAGCAGTCTTAAACGGACAGGAGGGAACACCGGGGAGCTGTTTTTT. Its protein is CASSLKRTGGNTGELFF.

The rearrangement uses TRBV18 and TRBJ1-4; the match to TRBD1 covers 9 bases. There are 15 residues in the CDR3. V lost 3 bases, J lost 8 bases, and 7 bases stayed unmatched. Looked up from germline, CDR1 is KGHSH and CDR2 is LQKENI. This CDR3 reads CASSPLGQGGEKLFF. CDR3 sequence (DNA): TGTGCCAGCTCACCCTTGGGACAGGGTGGAGAAAAACTGTTTTTT.

The V gene is TRBV7-2, the J gene TRBJ1-2, with D uncertain. Germline CDR1 and CDR2: SGHTA and FQGNSA. The CDR3 extends over 12 amino acids. V lost 1 base and J 7 bases, leaving 7 bases between the germline ends. CDR3 in amino acids: CASSLEWAGYTF. The CDR3 coding sequence is TGTGCCAGCAGCTTAGAATGGGCTGGCTACACCTTC.

The chain has TRBV9 and TRBJ1-6; the D is unclear. The germline V gene encodes CDR1 SGDLS and CDR2 YYNGEE. Trimming stripped 4 bases from V and 6 bases from J, with 11 bases between. The length of the CDR3 is 14 residues. CDR3 sequence reads: CASSRAEGNSPLHF. In DNA form, the CDR3 reads TGTGCCAGCAGCAGAGCAGAGGGTAATTCACCCCTCCACTTT.

This chain's CDR3 is CASSLGGTSGRANEQYF. For the CDR3, the DNA is TGTGCCAGCAGCTTAGGTGGGACTAGCGGGAGGGCCAACGAGCAGTACTTC. J is TRBJ2-7 and V is TRBV7-3; 16 nucleotides agree with TRBD2. The V segment lost 2 bases and the J segment 5 bases; nucleotides outside the gene matches: 6. Germline loops: CDR1 SGHTA, CDR2 FQGTGA. The CDR3 length is 17 residues.

The rearrangement uses TRBV19 and TRBJ2-7; 9 bases align to TRBD1. The ends lost 7 bases at V and 2 bases at J; junction bases unmatched: 9. Germline CDR1 reads LNHDA; CDR2 reads SQIVND (reference sequence). The CDR3 spans 15 residues. For the CDR3, the DNA is TGTGCCAGTAAACCCCGGGACAGGGTGACCTACGAGCAGTACTTC. It specifies CASKPRDRVTYEQYF.

This clone was counted at least ten times. This chain uses TRBV14 with TRBJ2-7; 8 nucleotides align to TRBD1. The CDR3 totals 15 residues. Trimming cost V 6 bases and J 7 bases; bases outside gene matches: 14. The V gene's germline CDR1 is SGHDN and CDR2 FVKESK. The CDR3 region is CASSIIGTGIWEQYF. CDR3 nucleotides: TGTGCCAGCAGTATCATCGGGACAGGCATCTGGGAGCAGTACTTC.

This clone was picked up a small number of times. This chain joins TRBV28 and TRBJ1-3; no firm D call. Germline lookup yields CDR1 MDHEN and CDR2 SYDVKM. The CDR3 has 12 amino acids. V lost 2 bases and J 4 bases, leaving 3 bases between the germline ends. The CDR3, as DNA: TGTGCCAGCAGTTTAGTAGGAAACACCATATATTTT. Its protein is CASSLVGNTIYF.

This clone came up a few times. The chain uses TRBV15 and TRBJ1-1; 8 nucleotides line up with TRBD1. The CDR3 loop spans 15 amino acids. Per germline, CDR1 LNHNV and CDR2 YYDKDF (reference sequence). J was trimmed by 10 bases and V by 1 base; bases with no gene match: 11. CDR3 nucleotides: TGTGCCACCAGCAGAGTGCGGCAGGGGGCCAGTGGAGCTTTCTTT. This encodes CATSRVRQGASGAFF. The full variable domain, in which reference TRBV15 and TRBJ1-1 provide the parts outside the CDR3, is DAMVIQNPRYQVTQFGKPVTLSCSQTLNHNVMYWYQQKSSQAPKLLFHYYDKDFNNEADTPDNFQSRRPNTSFCFLDIRSPGLGDTAMYLCATSRVRQGASGAFFGQGTRLTVV.

The chain is built from TRBV2 and TRBJ2-7, with D tentatively TRBD1 (5 bases). The CDR3 has 14 amino acids. V dropped 1 base and J dropped 1 base, with 8 bases sitting between them. Germline CDR1 reads SNHLY; CDR2 reads FYNNEI. The CDR3 DNA reads TGTGCCAGCAGTGAAGGGGCAGGGTCCTACGAGCAGTACTTC. It is translated as CASSEGAGSYEQYF.